This TCR beta chain came from a study of regulatory T cells in long-lasting Graves disease. CDR3 regions were amplified by Arm-PCR using iRepertoire HTBI primers to build TCR beta libraries. Original analysis: Looking across samples, the authors found under 70 TRBV and 14 TRBJ segments. TCRdb recomputed calls from the multiplex PCR reads with MiXCR, one row per CDR3 protein. The V and J calls were not made by the authors but by TCRdb's processing. This table has some 330,000 distinct CDR3 sequences, roughly 10% appearing once. The CDR3 loop spans 12 amino acids. CDR1 and CDR2 from the germline V gene are MNHNS and SASEGT. Time point: newly diagnosed GD, antithyroid drugs for less than 3 months. PBMC-derived RNA was used for the TCR library. The data also belong to a second study, concerning T cells in Graves' hyperthyroidism and ophthalmopathy. Per that paper: The HTBI primer set was used in a first-round RT-PCR of the TCR CDR3.

The material sequenced was peripheral blood mononuclear cells (PBMCs), taken at new diagnosis, from a patient treated with antithyroid drugs. The rearrangement joins TRBV6-1 to TRBJ2-5; D remains unclear. The DNA matches TRBJ2-1 better at its end, which makes the J call doubtful. The TCR sequence derives from a woman between 18 and 29 years old with Graves disease. CDR3 residues: CASSKTGNEQFF. The CDR3 coding sequence is TGTGCCAGCAGTAAAACGGGCAATGAGCAGTTCTTC.